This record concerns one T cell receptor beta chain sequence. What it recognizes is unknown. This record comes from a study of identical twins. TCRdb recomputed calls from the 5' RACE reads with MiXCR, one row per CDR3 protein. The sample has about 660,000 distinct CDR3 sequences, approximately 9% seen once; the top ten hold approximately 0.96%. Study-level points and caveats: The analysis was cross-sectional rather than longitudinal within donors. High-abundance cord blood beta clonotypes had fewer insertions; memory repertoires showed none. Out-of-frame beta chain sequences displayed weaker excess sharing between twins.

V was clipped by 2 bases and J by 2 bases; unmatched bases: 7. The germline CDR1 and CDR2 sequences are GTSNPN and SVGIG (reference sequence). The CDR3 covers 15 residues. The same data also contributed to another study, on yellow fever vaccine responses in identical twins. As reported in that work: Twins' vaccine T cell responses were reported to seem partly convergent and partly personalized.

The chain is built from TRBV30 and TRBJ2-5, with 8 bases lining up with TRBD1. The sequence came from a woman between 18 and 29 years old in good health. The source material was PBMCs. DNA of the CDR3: TGTGCCTGGAGTAGGAGCGGACAGGGACAAGAGACCCAGTACTTC. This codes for CAWSRSGQGQETQYF.